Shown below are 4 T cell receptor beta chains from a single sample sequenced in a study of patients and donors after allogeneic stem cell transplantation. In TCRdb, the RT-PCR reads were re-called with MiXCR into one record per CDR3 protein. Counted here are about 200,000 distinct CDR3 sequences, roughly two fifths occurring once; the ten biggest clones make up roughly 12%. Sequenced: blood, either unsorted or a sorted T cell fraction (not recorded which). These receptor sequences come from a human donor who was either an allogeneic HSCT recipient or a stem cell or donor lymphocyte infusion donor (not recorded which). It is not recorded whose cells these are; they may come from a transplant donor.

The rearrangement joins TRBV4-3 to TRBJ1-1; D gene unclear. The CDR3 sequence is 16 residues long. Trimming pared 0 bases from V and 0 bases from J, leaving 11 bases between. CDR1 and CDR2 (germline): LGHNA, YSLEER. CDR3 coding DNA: TGCGCCAGCAGCCAAGACCTGGCCAGATTGAACACTGAAGCTTTCTTT. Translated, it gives CASSQDLARLNTEAFF.

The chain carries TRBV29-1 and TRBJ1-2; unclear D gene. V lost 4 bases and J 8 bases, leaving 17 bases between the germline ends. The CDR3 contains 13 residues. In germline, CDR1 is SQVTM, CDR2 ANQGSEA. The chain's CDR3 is CSVAAVVDRGYTF. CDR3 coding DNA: TGCAGCGTTGCGGCGGTGGTGGACCGGGGCTACACCTTC.

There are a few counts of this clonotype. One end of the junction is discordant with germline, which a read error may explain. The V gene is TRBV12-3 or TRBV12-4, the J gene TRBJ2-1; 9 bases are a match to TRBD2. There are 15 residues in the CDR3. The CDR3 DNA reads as TGTGCCAGCAGCTTAGCGGGGGTTTCCTACAATGAGCAGTTCTTC. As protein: CASSLAGVSYNEQFF.

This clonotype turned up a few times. This CDR3 is CASSRRDSSVPNNEKLFF. Here the CDR3 DNA reads TGCGCCAGCAGCCGCCGGGACAGTTCCGTACCTAATAATGAAAAACTGTTTTTT. The V and J genes are TRBV4-1 and TRBJ1-4; 7 bases fit TRBD1. This CDR3 contains 18 residues. V dropped 4 bases and J dropped 4; count of bases not matched to a gene: 15. Germline V gives CDR1 MGHRA, CDR2 YSYEKL.